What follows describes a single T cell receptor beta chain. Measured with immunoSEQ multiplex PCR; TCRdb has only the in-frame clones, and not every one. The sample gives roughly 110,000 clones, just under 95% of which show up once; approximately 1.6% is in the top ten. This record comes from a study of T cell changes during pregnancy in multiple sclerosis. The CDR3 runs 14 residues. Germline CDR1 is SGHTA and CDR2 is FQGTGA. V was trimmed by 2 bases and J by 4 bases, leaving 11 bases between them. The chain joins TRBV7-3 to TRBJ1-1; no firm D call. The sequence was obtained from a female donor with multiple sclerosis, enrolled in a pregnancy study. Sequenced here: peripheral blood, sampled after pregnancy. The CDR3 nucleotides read TGTGCCAGCAGCTTATATGCGGTTGCCACTGAAGCTTTCTTT. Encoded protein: CASSLYAVATEAFF.